This T cell receptor beta chain was recovered during a study of OX40 agonist ivuxolimab in advanced cancers. Overall study: Patients took ivuxolimab, an agonistic anti-OX40 (CD134) antibody.

The data were produced by immunoSEQ multiplex PCR, yet TCRdb's version contains in-frame clones alone and is incomplete. The sample gives 50,000 or so clones, about 89% of which show up once; roughly 28% is in the top ten. CDR1 and CDR2 (germline): MRHNA, SNTAGT. The length of the CDR3 is 13 residues. V lost 8 bases to trimming and J lost 0 bases, with 10 bases between them. This receptor was identified in an adult with an advanced solid tumor such as melanoma, head and neck, liver or kidney cancer. V is TRBV6-4 and J is TRBJ1-2, with D possibly being TRBD1 (6 bases). Sequencing was performed on CD4+ or CD8+ T cells sorted from blood, taken in a trial of the OX40 agonist ivuxolimab. The CDR3 region is CASPDRPNYGYTF. The CDR3 nucleotides are TGTGCCAGCCCGGACAGACCTAACTATGGCTACACCTTC.